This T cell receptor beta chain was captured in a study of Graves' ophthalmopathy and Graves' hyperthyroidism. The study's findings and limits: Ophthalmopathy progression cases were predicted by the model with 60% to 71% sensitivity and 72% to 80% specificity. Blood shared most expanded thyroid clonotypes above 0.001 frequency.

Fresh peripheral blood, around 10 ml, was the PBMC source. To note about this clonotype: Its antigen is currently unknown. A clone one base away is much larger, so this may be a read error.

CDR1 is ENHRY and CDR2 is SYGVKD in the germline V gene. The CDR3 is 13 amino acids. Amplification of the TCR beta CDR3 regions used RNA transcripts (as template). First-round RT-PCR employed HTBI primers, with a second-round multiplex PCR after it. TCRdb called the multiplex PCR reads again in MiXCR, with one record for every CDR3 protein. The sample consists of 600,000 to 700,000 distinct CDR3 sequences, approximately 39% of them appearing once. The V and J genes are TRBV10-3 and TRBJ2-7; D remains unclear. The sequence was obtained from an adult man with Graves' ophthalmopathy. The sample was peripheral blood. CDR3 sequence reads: CASSEHGHNEQYF. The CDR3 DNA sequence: TGTGCCAGCAGTGAACACGGGCATAACGAGCAGTACTTC.